This TCR beta chain stems from a study of OX40 agonist ivuxolimab in advanced cancers. This CDR3 is built from 15 residues. In germline, CDR1 is SGHRS, CDR2 YFSETQ. The V gene lost 0 bases and the J gene lost 1 base, with 9 bases spanning the gap. TCRdb keeps only in-frame clones here, not all; method: immunoSEQ multiplex PCR. The table includes tens of thousands of clones, about 88% detected once. This clone has only one observation. The sequenced sample was CD4+ or CD8+ T cells sorted from blood, obtained in a trial of the OX40 agonist ivuxolimab. The rearrangement uses TRBV5-1 and TRBJ2-3; D gene unclear. This clonotype was sampled from an adult with an advanced solid tumor such as melanoma, head and neck, liver or kidney cancer. CDR3 region: CASSLANSRTDTQYF. CDR3 coding DNA: TGCGCCAGCAGCTTGGCCAACTCGCGCACAGATACGCAGTATTTT.